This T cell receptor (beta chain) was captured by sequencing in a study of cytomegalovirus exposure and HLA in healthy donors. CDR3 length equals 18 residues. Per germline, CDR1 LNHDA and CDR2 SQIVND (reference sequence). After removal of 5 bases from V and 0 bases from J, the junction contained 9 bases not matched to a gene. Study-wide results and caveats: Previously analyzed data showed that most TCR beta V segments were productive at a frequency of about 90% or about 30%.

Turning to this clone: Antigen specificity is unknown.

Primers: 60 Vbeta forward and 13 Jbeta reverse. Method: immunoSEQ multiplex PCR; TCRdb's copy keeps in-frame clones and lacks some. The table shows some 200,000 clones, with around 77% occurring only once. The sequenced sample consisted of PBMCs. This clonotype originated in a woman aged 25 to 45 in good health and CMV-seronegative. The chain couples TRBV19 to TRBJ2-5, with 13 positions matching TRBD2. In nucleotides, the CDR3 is TGTGCCAGTAGTGTCGGACTAGCGGGAGCCCCCTACCAAGAGACCCAGTACTTC. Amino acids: CASSVGLAGAPYQETQYF.